Following are 19 T cell receptor beta chains from one sample sequenced in a study of identical twins. From the 5' RACE reads, TCRdb called clonotypes with MiXCR, one entry per CDR3 protein. This sample yields approximately 500,000 distinct CDR3 sequences, of which roughly a quarter are seen a single time; about 3% belongs to the top ten. The same data also contributed to another study, on T cells expressing NK-cell markers.

The sample consisted of CD4+ T cells sorted from blood. The receptors stem from a woman aged 18 to 35 in good health.

This clonotype was counted a few times. The chain couples TRBV20-1 to TRBJ2-1; tentative D call: TRBD1 (5 bases). CDR1 is DFQATT, CDR2 SNEGSKA, per germline (reference sequence). V dropped 2 bases and J dropped 3 bases, with 5 bases sitting between them. There are 12 residues in the CDR3. CDR3 bases: TGCAGTGCTAGAAGGGGCTACAATGAGCAGTTCTTC. It codes for CSARRGYNEQFF.

In the case of this clonotype: Since a much larger clone is just one base distant, this may be a read error. The CDR3 sequence: CASSQKTQYF. For the CDR3, the DNA is TGTGCCAGCAGCCAAAAGACCCAGTACTTC. V gene TRBV3-1 combines with J gene TRBJ2-5; D gene unclear. This CDR3 comprises 10 residues. The germline CDR1 and CDR2 sequences are LGHDT and YNNKEL (reference sequence).

J is TRBJ2-1 and V is TRBV7-9; D unresolved. Trimming cost V 0 bases and J 13 bases, with 13 bases left between them. CDR3 length: 13 residues. Per the germline V gene, CDR1 is SEHNR and CDR2 is FQNEAQ (reference sequence). Here the CDR3 DNA reads TGTGCCAGCAGCTTAGCTTTTCAGAAGGAACAGTTCTTC. This encodes CASSLAFQKEQFF. The full variable domain, its missing parts supplied by reference TRBV7-9 and TRBJ2-1, is DTGVSQNPRHKITKRGQNVTFRCDPISEHNRLYWYRQTLGQGPEFLTYFQNEAQLEKSRLLSDRFSAERPKGSFSTLEIQRTEQGDSAMYLCASSLAFQKEQFFGPGTRLTVL.

The genes are TRBV19 and TRBJ1-2; 8 bases match TRBD1. The CDR3 has 14 amino acids. Germline V gene lookup returns CDR1 LNHDA and CDR2 SQIVND (reference sequence). With V trimmed by 7 bases and J by 5 bases, 9 bases remained unmatched. CDR3 protein: CASTMNRGSYGYTF. The CDR3 DNA is TGTGCCAGTACCATGAACAGGGGGTCATATGGCTACACCTTC.

This rearrangement joins TRBV29-1 to TRBJ2-3; tentative D call: TRBD2 (6 bases). The CDR3 runs to 16 residues. V was clipped by 4 bases and J by 0 bases, with 17 bases between them. CDR1 SQVTM and CDR2 ANQGSEA come from the germline V gene. The CDR3 protein is CSVVEGGAGSTDTQYF. CDR3 coding DNA: TGCAGCGTTGTGGAGGGCGGGGCCGGGAGCACAGATACGCAGTATTTT.

This clonotype has a handful of counts. The chain carries TRBV25-1 and TRBJ2-7; D unresolved. The CDR3 spans 12 residues. The V end lost 5 bases, the J end lost 4 bases, and 9 bases lay between the germline ends. Per germline, CDR1 MGHDK and CDR2 SYGVNS. CDR3 bases: TGTGCCAGCAGTCGGTGGGGATACGAGCAGTACTTC. Translated: CASSRWGYEQYF.

The rearrangement joins TRBV5-1 to TRBJ2-3; no clear D. CDR1 and CDR2 (germline): SGHRS, YFSETQ. Trimming removed 5 bases at V and 4 bases at J, with 11 bases between. CDR3 length equals 13 residues. The CDR3: CASSFRRADTQYF. In nucleotides, the CDR3 is TGCGCCAGCAGTTTTAGACGGGCAGATACGCAGTATTTT.

Only a few counts were recorded for this clonotype. This rearrangement joins TRBV5-6 to TRBJ1-2; D gene uncertain. The CDR3 is 12 residues long. V gave up 4 bases and J gave up 8 bases, with 12 bases separating them. The V gene's germline CDR1 is SGHDT and CDR2 YYEEEE. In DNA form, the CDR3 reads TGTGCCAGCAGCATAGACGGACGGGGCTACACCTTC. Translated, it gives CASSIDGRGYTF.

This clonotype came up a few times. The chain is built from TRBV29-1 and TRBJ1-1; D not resolved. The CDR3 loop spans 13 amino acids. V lost 7 bases and J lost 4, with 16 bases in between. CDR1 and CDR2 (germline): SQVTM, ANQGSEA. The CDR3 loop reads CSGLTGISTEAFF. The CDR3 DNA reads TGCAGCGGTTTAACTGGGATTTCCACTGAAGCTTTCTTT.

This clonotype occurred a few times. The genes are TRBV7-8 and TRBJ1-2, with D possibly being TRBD1 (5 bases). CDR3 length: 13 residues. With 6 bases removed from V and 8 bases from J, the gap between germline ends came to 16 bases. The germline V gene has CDR1 SGHVS and CDR2 FQNEAQ. CDR3 nucleotide sequence: TGTGCCAGCAGTGCGGGACCTCAATGGGGCTACACCTTC. Translating it yields CASSAGPQWGYTF.

The table lists this clonotype with a few counts. The chain links TRBV4-3 to TRBJ2-6; D might be TRBD2 (6 bases). CDR3 length: 16 residues. Germline V gene sequence: CDR1 LGHNA, CDR2 YSLEER. V was cut by 0 bases and J by 0 bases, with 6 bases left in between. CDR3 sequence reads: CASSQEGGSGANVLTF. The CDR3 nucleotides read TGCGCCAGCAGCCAAGAGGGGGGCTCTGGGGCCAACGTCCTGACTTTC.

The chain uses TRBV27 and TRBJ2-3; D is perhaps TRBD1 or TRBD2 (6 bases each). The length of the CDR3 is 14 residues. Trimming cost V 8 bases and J 4 bases, with 16 bases left between them. Germline V gene lookup returns CDR1 MNHEY and CDR2 SMNVEV (reference sequence). CDR3 protein: CASHRGRFADTQYF. In DNA, the CDR3 is TGTGCCAGCCATAGGGGGAGGTTTGCAGATACGCAGTATTTT.

The rearrangement links TRBV6-5 to TRBJ1-1; TRBD1 agrees at 8 bases. Looked up from germline, CDR1 is MNHEY and CDR2 is SVGAGI. With 4 bases clipped from V and 4 bases from J, the junction kept 11 bases outside the gene matches. The CDR3 consists of 16 residues. The CDR3 nucleotides read TGTGCCAGCAGTTTAATATTGACAGGGGATATCACTGAAGCTTTCTTT. Its protein product is CASSLILTGDITEAFF.

This clonotype was seen ten or more times. The chain carries TRBV20-1 and TRBJ2-1; TRBD2 matches at 7 bases. Losses at the gene ends were 6 bases for V and 6 bases for J; bases not matched to a gene: 17. The CDR3 is made up of 16 amino acids. Germline V lookup: CDR1 DFQATT, CDR2 SNEGSKA (reference sequence). The CDR3 loop is CSASGTILGSVNEQFF. The CDR3, as DNA: TGCAGTGCATCCGGGACTATATTAGGTTCGGTCAATGAGCAGTTCTTC.

The chain carries TRBV12-2 and TRBJ2-1; the table's D call of TRBD2 was not tested on the DNA. TRBV12-2 is reported as a pseudogene. The CDR3 spans 16 residues. CDR3 loop: CASRLALPSGTDEQFF. The CDR3 DNA follows: TGTGCAAGTCGCTTAGCGCTTCCCAGCGGGACCGATGAGCAGTTCTTC.

In DNA form, the CDR3 reads TGCAGTGCTAGGGGACTAGCGGGAGGCCAAAATGAGCAGTTCTTC. Protein sequence: CSARGLAGGQNEQFF. This chain connects TRBV20-1 to TRBJ2-1, with 15 bases that match TRBD2. CDR1 DFQATT and CDR2 SNEGSKA come from the germline V gene (reference sequence). Trimming took 3 bases from V and 7 from J; bases not matched to a gene: 4. The CDR3 has 15 residues.

CDR3 nucleotide sequence: TGTGCCAGCAGCCCAGGACAGGATAGCAATCAGCCCCAGCATTTT. Translation gives CASSPGQDSNQPQHF. The chain joins TRBV7-9 to TRBJ1-5; TRBD1 aligns across 7 bases. The CDR3 has 15 residues. CDR1 and CDR2 (germline): SEHNR, FQNEAQ (reference sequence). Trimming took 5 bases from V and 0 from J; bases not matched to a gene: 4. Full variable domain (outside the CDR3, taken from reference TRBV7-9 and TRBJ1-5): DTGVSQNPRHKITKRGQNVTFRCDPISEHNRLYWYRQTLGQGPEFLTYFQNEAQLEKSRLLSDRFSAERPKGSFSTLEIQRTEQGDSAMYLCASSPGQDSNQPQHFGDGTRLSIL.

This clonotype was counted many times. The rearrangement uses TRBV5-1 and TRBJ2-5; perhaps D is TRBD1 or TRBD2 (5 bases each). The V gene's germline CDR1 is SGHRS and CDR2 YFSETQ. This CDR3 has 12 amino acids. Trimming removed 5 bases from V and 7 bases from J, with 12 bases in between. The CDR3 DNA reads as TGCGCCAGCAGACGGGACGAGGTGACCCAGTACTTC. Protein: CASRRDEVTQYF.

This clonotype showed up many times. The rearrangement joins TRBV6-5 to TRBJ2-3; D is undetermined. The CDR3 has 17 residues. The ends were cut back, 2 bases at V and 2 bases at J, with 17 bases in the middle. Germline V CDR1 and CDR2: MNHEY, SVGAGI. The CDR3 sequence is CASSYASGLKSTDTQYF. The CDR3 nucleotides read TGTGCCAGCAGTTACGCTTCGGGCCTCAAATCCACAGATACGCAGTATTTT.